This T cell receptor beta chain was sequenced for a study of blood T cells in healthy people across ages. Then a second PCR, running roughly 7 to 11 cycles, was carried out with a sample-barcoded 5' primer and a J-beta primer mix. A template-switch adaptor with 12 random nucleotides tagged each cDNA molecule. TCRdb fed the 5' RACE reads into MiXCR, producing one record per CDR3 protein. This table holds fewer than 1 million distinct CDR3 sequences, around 42% found once. Concerning this clonotype: Its cognate antigen is unknown.

Overall study results and limits: The fall in TCR beta diversity per million T cells was roughly linear with age. Unsorted PBMCs ruled out conclusive naive versus antigen-experienced comparison.

V was trimmed by 3 bases and J by 2 bases, leaving 10 bases between them. This CDR3 region has 14 residues. The chain has TRBV12-3 or TRBV12-4 and TRBJ2-5; D not resolved. The sample taken for sequencing was blood. The sequence was collected from a man in his sixties in good health. The CDR3 region has the DNA TGTGCCAGCAGTTTTGAAGCGACTCAAGAGACCCAGTACTTC. This sequence encodes CASSFEATQETQYF.